These 2 T cell receptor beta chains originate from one sample sequenced in a study of blood T cell repertoires in COVID-19. Some clones are missing from TCRdb's copy, which holds only in-frame ones; the method was immunoSEQ multiplex PCR. Of a few hundred thousand clones in the sample, more than 75% were seen once. Sample: PBMCs or T cells enriched from blood (not recorded which). The receptor set was obtained from a woman aged 45-65 years who had been exposed to COVID-19.

To note about this clone: The same CDR3 is also encoded by other DNA sequences in this sample. This rearrangement joins TRBV19 to TRBJ2-7; TRBD2 might be the D (5 bases). The germline V gene encodes CDR1 LNHDA and CDR2 SQIVND (reference sequence). V lost 5 bases and J lost 3, with 5 bases in between. The CDR3 runs to 11 residues. The CDR3 region is CASSRGYEQYF. The CDR3 DNA sequence: TGTGCCAGTAGTCGGGGCTACGAGCAGTACTTC.

The genes are TRBV10-1 and TRBJ2-1, with a possible D match to TRBD2 (6 bases). This CDR3 comprises 13 residues. V was pared by 4 bases and J by 10 bases, with 14 bases between. CDR1 is WNHNN, CDR2 SYGVQD, per germline (reference sequence). This CDR3 is CASSVGGFGEQFF. CDR3 sequence (DNA): TGCGCCAGCAGTGTCGGGGGTTTCGGGGAGCAGTTCTTC.